Each of the 2 T cell receptor beta chains below was sequenced from the same sample in a study of blood T cell repertoires in COVID-19. Libraries were prepared by immunoSEQ multiplex PCR; TCRdb keeps only in-frame clonotypes and omits some of them. This repertoire shows roughly 280,000 clones, under 90% found once; its top ten account for less than 2%. The specimen was PBMCs or T cells enriched from blood (not recorded which). The receptors originated from a woman aged 55 to 70 who had recovered from COVID-19.

The rearrangement uses TRBV29-1 and TRBJ1-1; D is possibly TRBD1 (5 bases). The CDR3 totals 12 residues. V shed 7 bases and J shed 0 bases, with 9 bases lying between them. CDR1 and CDR2 from the germline V gene are SQVTM and ANQGSEA. The CDR3 sequence is CSASRVNTEAFF. The CDR3 bases are TGCAGCGCATCCAGGGTGAACACTGAAGCTTTCTTT.

V is TRBV30 and J is TRBJ1-5; 9 bases are a match to TRBD1. J gave up 2 bases and V 5 bases, and 4 bases lay outside the gene matches. Germline V CDR1 and CDR2: GTSNPN, SVGIG (reference sequence). The CDR3 is 14 amino acids. The CDR3 loop is CAWGDRVGNQPQHF. The DNA of the CDR3 is TGTGCCTGGGGGGACAGGGTGGGCAATCAGCCCCAGCATTTT.